The clone carrying this TCR beta chain turned up a few times. The data originate from a study of blood T cell repertoires in COVID-19. Study in general: Both acute and convalescent COVID-19 samples were obtained from the United States, Italy and Spain. The cDNA or gDNA used as material had been derived from T cells, B-cell-depleted T cells, or PBMCs.

How the authors handled the data: For nucleated cells, counts were estimated from reference gene primer amplification. Clones were sequenced by immunoSEQ multiplex PCR, and TCRdb holds only the in-frame ones, with some missing. V and J calls and clone size are given by that table; D and trimming were obtained from the DNA. Among about 140,000 clones listed, 76% were seen once. Germline V gives CDR1 MRHNA, CDR2 SNTAGT. The germline V and J ends were trimmed by 2 bases and 0 bases, with 14 bases remaining between them. The CDR3 runs 17 residues. The chain has TRBV6-4 and TRBJ1-5; D gene unclear. This clonotype was obtained from a woman older than 75 with active or convalescent COVID-19. The specimen sequenced was peripheral blood. In DNA form, the CDR3 reads TGTGCCAGCAGTGACAATACATCACAGACTAGCAATCAGCCCCAGCATTTT. It is translated as CASSDNTSQTSNQPQHF.